These T cell receptor beta chains were read from a single sample in a study of breast tumors, draining lymph nodes, adjacent tissues. TCRdb re-called the multiplex PCR reads with MiXCR, one entry per CDR3 protein. This table holds roughly 17,000 distinct CDR3 sequences, around two fifths found once. Sequenced input: breast tumor tissue. All receptors come from a female donor with breast cancer. Some clones in this sample may be carry-over from other donors' samples. The CDR3 runs from the conserved cysteine through the conserved F or W.

j_call: TRBJ2-7; v_call: TRBV11-2; cdr3_aa: CASSLGRAGYYEQYF
j_call: TRBJ2-2; v_call: TRBV7-9; cdr3_aa: CASSLAIGELFF
j_call: TRBJ2-1; v_call: TRBV6-5; cdr3_aa: CASREGVSYNEQFF
j_call: TRBJ1-4; v_call: TRBV20-1; cdr3_aa: CSAPEGAYEKLFF
j_call: TRBJ2-7; v_call: TRBV11-2; cdr3_aa: CASGDLWGDYEQYF
j_call: TRBJ2-3; v_call: TRBV7-2; cdr3_aa: CASSGRQGTPTLSHTQYF
j_call: TRBJ1-4; v_call: TRBV18; cdr3_aa: CASSSRPATNEKLFF
j_call: TRBJ1-6; v_call: TRBV20-1; cdr3_aa: CSARRFRTGANSPLHF
j_call: TRBJ2-1; v_call: TRBV19; cdr3_aa: CASSRGVSYNEQFF
j_call: TRBJ2-5; v_call: TRBV25-1; cdr3_aa: CASSEGTSGQETQYF
j_call: TRBJ1-4; v_call: TRBV11-2; cdr3_aa: CASSPLEATGSEKLFF
j_call: TRBJ1-5; v_call: TRBV19; cdr3_aa: CASSHDRGPLYSNQPQHF
j_call: TRBJ2-7; v_call: TRBV7-2; cdr3_aa: CASSPYERPSYGQYF
j_call: TRBJ2-7; v_call: TRBV7-9; cdr3_aa: CASSPQGRGTSGSGEQYF
j_call: TRBJ2-1; v_call: TRBV7-9; cdr3_aa: CASSLGDTGVEEQFF
j_call: TRBJ1-5; v_call: TRBV7-2; cdr3_aa: CASSQGRNQPQHF
j_call: TRBJ2-5; v_call: TRBV11-2; cdr3_aa: CASSLGAGRQETQYF
j_call: TRBJ2-3; v_call: TRBV20-1; cdr3_aa: CSARDSGGRTDTQYF
j_call: TRBJ1-2; v_call: TRBV5-6; cdr3_aa: CASSYGTGNYGYTF
j_call: TRBJ1-2; v_call: TRBV20-1; cdr3_aa: CSARTSGSYGYTF
j_call: TRBJ2-7; v_call: TRBV19; cdr3_aa: CASSIGGRAGSYEQYF
j_call: TRBJ1-1; v_call: TRBV28; cdr3_aa: CASSFYRAPEAFF
j_call: TRBJ2-5; v_call: TRBV20-1; cdr3_aa: CSARDPGTSGSTQYF
j_call: TRBJ2-7; v_call: TRBV11-3; cdr3_aa: CASSLGSATRYEQYF
j_call: TRBJ2-7; v_call: TRBV7-8; cdr3_aa: CASSLTSGRREQYF
j_call: TRBJ2-7; v_call: TRBV9; cdr3_aa: CASSVDDSLYEQYF
j_call: TRBJ1-2; v_call: TRBV6-4; cdr3_aa: CASSEQGLNYGYTF
j_call: TRBJ2-5; v_call: TRBV20-1; cdr3_aa: CSASQLAPAGETQYF
j_call: TRBJ2-5; v_call: TRBV7-9; cdr3_aa: CASSPQGRGTSGLQETQYF
j_call: TRBJ2-1; v_call: TRBV7-9; cdr3_aa: CASQAGNNEHFF
j_call: TRBJ2-1; v_call: TRBV7-9; cdr3_aa: CASSSSPRLDSSYHEQFF
j_call: TRBJ2-3; v_call: TRBV20-1; cdr3_aa: CSARDSTPLTDTQYF
j_call: TRBJ2-2; v_call: TRBV9; cdr3_aa: CASSVLGGSNTGELFF
j_call: TRBJ2-7; v_call: TRBV6-2/TRBV6-3; cdr3_aa: CASRNGLASSEQYF
j_call: TRBJ2-3; v_call: TRBV5-1; cdr3_aa: CASGTGVEDTQYF
j_call: TRBJ2-3; v_call: TRBV2; cdr3_aa: CASSEQGFTDTQYF
j_call: TRBJ2-7; v_call: TRBV2; cdr3_aa: CASSEGLSLRVQYF